The entry that follows covers one T cell receptor (beta chain) sequence. It lacks a known antigen. No base quality values were provided; no much bigger clone lies one nucleotide off. High-throughput TCR beta sequencing profiled peripheral blood CD8+ and CD4+ T cells from healthy donors, Susac syndrome patients and multiple sclerosis patients. Multiple sclerosis controls were treatment-naive patients with stable or active relapsing-remitting disease fulfilling revised McDonald criteria. Bulk CD8+ and CD4+ T cells were purified by magnetic negative isolation, while CD8+ TEMRA cells were enriched using FACS. Blood was collected in EDTA tubes and processed within 24 hours, with PBMCs isolated through density gradient centrifugation. PBMCs intended for TCR sequencing were cryopreserved in liquid nitrogen and thawed later in a water bath at 37 degrees C. The sorted or isolated CD4+, CD8+ and CD8+ TEMRA cells had a purity of 90% or higher.

In the germline V gene, CDR1 corresponds to MNHNS and CDR2 to SASEGT. The CDR3 contains 14 residues, cysteine and phenylalanine counted. Kept here is only the CDR3 DNA, which spans 42 bases and is read in frame from base 1. V is pruned by 6 bases and J by 7 bases, leaving 5 bases of the junction without a gene match. RNA was extracted with the RNeasy kit and 0.5 to 1 ug was reverse transcribed using random hexamers. The immunoSEQ multiplex PCR assay, covering 54 Vbeta and 13 Jbeta segments, was used to amplify TCR beta CDR3 regions. PCR amplification bias was corrected using a synthetic template baseline for primer optimization and computational correction. The authors' pipeline ran thus. Reads were annotated to V, D and J genes according to IMGT and were analyzed with immunoSEQ Analyzer, with only productive sequences retained. To calculate clonality, Shannon entropy was normalized by log2 of the number of productive unique sequences and then subtracted from one. For each patient and control, public and private clones were evaluated among the 100 most prevalent clones. Clones were defined as Susac-specific if absent from the healthy and MS cohorts, from under 1,200 published viral clones and from other ImmuneACCESS disease sequences. TCRdb trimmed public reads at Q25 via fastp, called clones via MiXCR and kept in-frame beta chains. One record per CDR3 amino acid sequence lists the most common genes and DNA. The V and J calls reflect TCRdb's pipeline rather than the authors' work. The sample profile shows about 280,000 distinct CDR3 sequences; 80% to 90% of them were found once. The leading ten clones occupy over 0.1% of the sample.

This record belongs to a study of CD8 T cells in Susac syndrome (dated by TCRdb to the late 2010s). Describing the broader study: Whether CD8+ T cell activation and differentiation in Susac syndrome was antigen driven was tested using repertoire sequencing. Clonality of the CD8+ T cell repertoire was compared between more than 9 healthy donors, approximately 14 Susac syndrome patients and some 15 multiple sclerosis patients.

What the research found in general, with its limitations: The number of individuals in the TCR sequencing and HLA analysis was recognized as being relatively small.

The TCR comes from a human donor with multiple sclerosis. Rearrangement joined TRBV6-1 to TRBJ2-1, with 11 bases matching TRBD2. Material for sequencing was CD8+ T cells from PBMCs. The bases are TGTGCCAGCAGACTAGCGGGAGATAGAAATGAGCAGTTCTTC. It translates to CASRLAGDRNEQFF.